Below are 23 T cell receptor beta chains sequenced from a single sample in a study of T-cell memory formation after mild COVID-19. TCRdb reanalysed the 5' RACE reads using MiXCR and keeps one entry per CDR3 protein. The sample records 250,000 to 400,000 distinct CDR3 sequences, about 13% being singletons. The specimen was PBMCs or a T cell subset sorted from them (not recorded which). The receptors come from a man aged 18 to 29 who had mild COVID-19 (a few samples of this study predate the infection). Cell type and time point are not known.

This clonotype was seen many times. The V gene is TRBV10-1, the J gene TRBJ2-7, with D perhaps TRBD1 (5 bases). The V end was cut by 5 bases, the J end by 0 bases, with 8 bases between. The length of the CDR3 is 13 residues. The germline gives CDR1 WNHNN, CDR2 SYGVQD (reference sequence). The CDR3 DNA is TGCGCCAGCAGTCCAGGGTTCTCCTACGAGCAGTACTTC. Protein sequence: CASSPGFSYEQYF.

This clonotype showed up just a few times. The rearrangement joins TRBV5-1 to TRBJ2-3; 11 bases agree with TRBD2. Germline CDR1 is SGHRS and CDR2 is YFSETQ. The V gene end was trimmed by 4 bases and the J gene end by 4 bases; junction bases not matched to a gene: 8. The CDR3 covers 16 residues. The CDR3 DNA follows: TGCGCCAGCAGCGACGGGACTAGCGGTGTCCCAGATACGCAGTATTTT. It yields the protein CASSDGTSGVPDTQYF.

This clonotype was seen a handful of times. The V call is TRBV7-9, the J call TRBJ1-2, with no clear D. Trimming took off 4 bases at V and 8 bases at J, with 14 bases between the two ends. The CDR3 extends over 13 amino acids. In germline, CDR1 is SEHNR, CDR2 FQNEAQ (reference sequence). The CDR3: CASSYGVSGGYTF. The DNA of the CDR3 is TGTGCCAGCAGCTATGGGGTTTCTGGAGGCTACACCTTC. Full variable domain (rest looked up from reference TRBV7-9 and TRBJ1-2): DTGVSQNPRHKITKRGQNVTFRCDPISEHNRLYWYRQTLGQGPEFLTYFQNEAQLEKSRLLSDRFSAERPKGSFSTLEIQRTEQGDSAMYLCASSYGVSGGYTFGSGTRLTVV.

The CDR3 DNA follows: TGTGCCAGCAGGGGATCAGGGAAGGCAGCTTTCTTT. It yields the protein CASRGSGKAAFF. The chain recombines TRBV28 with TRBJ1-1, with a possible D match to TRBD1 (5 bases). The CDR3 runs 12 residues. Germline V CDR1 and CDR2: MDHEN, SYDVKM. The ends were cut back, 6 bases at V and 10 bases at J, with 15 bases in the middle.

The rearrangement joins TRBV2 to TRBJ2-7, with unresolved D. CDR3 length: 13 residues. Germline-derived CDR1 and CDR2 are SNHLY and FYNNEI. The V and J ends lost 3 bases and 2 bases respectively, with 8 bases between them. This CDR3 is CASSEGSTYEQYF. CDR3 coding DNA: TGTGCCAGCAGTGAGGGCAGCACCTACGAGCAGTACTTC.

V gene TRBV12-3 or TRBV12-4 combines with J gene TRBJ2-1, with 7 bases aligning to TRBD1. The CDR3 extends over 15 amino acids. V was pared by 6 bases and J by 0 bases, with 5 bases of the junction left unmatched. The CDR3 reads CASRVTGSSYNEQFF. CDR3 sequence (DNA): TGTGCCAGCAGAGTGACAGGGAGCTCCTACAATGAGCAGTTCTTC.

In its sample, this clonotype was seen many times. The CDR3 region is CAISDSVFGDIVSYNEQFF. The CDR3 DNA sequence: TGTGCCATCAGTGATTCTGTGTTCGGGGACATCGTGTCCTACAATGAGCAGTTCTTC. This chain links TRBV10-3 with TRBJ2-1, with a possible D match to TRBD1 (6 bases). CDR1 ENHRY and CDR2 SYGVKD come from the germline V gene. The CDR3 runs 19 residues. V was shortened by 3 bases and J by 1 base, with 22 bases between the two germline ends.

This CDR3 is CASSHYSGANVLTF. For the CDR3, the DNA is TGCGCCAGCAGCCATTACAGCGGGGCCAACGTCCTGACTTTC. This sequence joins TRBV4-1 and TRBJ2-6; D unresolved. Trimming took 3 bases from V and 4 from J, leaving 7 bases between them. CDR3 length: 14 amino acids. In germline, CDR1 is MGHRA, CDR2 YSYEKL.

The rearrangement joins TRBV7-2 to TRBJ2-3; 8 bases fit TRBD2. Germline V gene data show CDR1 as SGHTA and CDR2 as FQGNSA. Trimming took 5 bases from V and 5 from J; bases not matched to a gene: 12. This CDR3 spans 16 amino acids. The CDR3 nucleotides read TGTGCCAGCAGCCCACGTCCCGGGACTAGGGAAGATACGCAGTATTTT. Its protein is CASSPRPGTREDTQYF. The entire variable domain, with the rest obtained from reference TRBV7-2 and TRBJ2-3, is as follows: GAGVSQSPSNKVTEKGKDVELRCDPISGHTALYWYRQSLGQGLEFLIYFQGNSAPDKSGLPSDRFSAERTGGSVSTLTIQRTQQEDSAVYLCASSPRPGTREDTQYFGPGTRLTVL.

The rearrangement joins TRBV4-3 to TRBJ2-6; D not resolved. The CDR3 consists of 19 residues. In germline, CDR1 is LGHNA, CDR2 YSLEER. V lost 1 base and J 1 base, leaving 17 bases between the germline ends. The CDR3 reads CASSQVSSTSRSGANVLTF. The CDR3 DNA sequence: TGCGCCAGCAGCCAAGTCTCAAGCACCAGTCGATCTGGGGCCAACGTCCTGACTTTC.

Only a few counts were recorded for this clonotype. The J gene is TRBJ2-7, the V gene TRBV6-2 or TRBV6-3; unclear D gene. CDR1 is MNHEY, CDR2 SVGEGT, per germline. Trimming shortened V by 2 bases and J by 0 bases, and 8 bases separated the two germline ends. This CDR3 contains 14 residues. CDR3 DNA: TGTGCCAGCAGTTACACTGGGCCCTCCTACGAGCAGTACTTC. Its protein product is CASSYTGPSYEQYF.

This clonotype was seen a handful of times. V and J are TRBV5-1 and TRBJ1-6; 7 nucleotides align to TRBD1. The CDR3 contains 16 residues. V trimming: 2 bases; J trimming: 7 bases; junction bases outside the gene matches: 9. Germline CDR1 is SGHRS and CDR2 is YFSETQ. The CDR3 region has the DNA TGCGCCAGCAGCTTAGTCCCCGGACAGGAGAATTCACCCCTCCACTTT. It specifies CASSLVPGQENSPLHF.

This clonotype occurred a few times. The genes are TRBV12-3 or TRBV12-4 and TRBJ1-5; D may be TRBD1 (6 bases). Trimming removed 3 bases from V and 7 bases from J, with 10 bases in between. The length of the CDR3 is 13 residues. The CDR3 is CASSLGARQPQHF. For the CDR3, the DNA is TGTGCCAGCAGTTTGGGGGCTCGGCAGCCCCAGCATTTT.

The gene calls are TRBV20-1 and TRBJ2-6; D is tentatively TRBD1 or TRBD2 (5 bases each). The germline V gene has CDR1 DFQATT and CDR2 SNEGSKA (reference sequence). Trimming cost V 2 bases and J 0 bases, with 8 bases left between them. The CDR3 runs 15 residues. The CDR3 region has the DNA TGCAGTGCTAGAAGGGGAGCCTCTGGGGCCAACGTCCTGACTTTC. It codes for CSARRGASGANVLTF.

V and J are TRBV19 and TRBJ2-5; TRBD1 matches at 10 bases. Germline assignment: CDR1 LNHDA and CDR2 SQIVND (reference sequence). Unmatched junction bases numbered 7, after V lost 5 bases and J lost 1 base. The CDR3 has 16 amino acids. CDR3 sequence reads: CASSRRGQGLQETQYF. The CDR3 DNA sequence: TGTGCCAGTAGTCGGCGGGGACAGGGGCTCCAAGAGACCCAGTACTTC.

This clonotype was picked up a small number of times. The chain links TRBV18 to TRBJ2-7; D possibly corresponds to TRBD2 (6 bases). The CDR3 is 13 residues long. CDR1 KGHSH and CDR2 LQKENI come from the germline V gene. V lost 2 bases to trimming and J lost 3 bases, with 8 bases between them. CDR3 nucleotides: TGTGCCAGCTCACCAGGGAGGTACTACGAGCAGTACGTC. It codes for CASSPGRYYEQYV.

This CDR3 is CASSSNPGTAYGYTF. The CDR3 DNA sequence: TGTGCCAGCAGTTCAAACCCCGGGACAGCGTATGGCTACACCTTC. The gene calls are TRBV27 and TRBJ1-2, with 7 bases lining up with TRBD1. Per the germline V gene, CDR1 is MNHEY and CDR2 is SMNVEV (reference sequence). The CDR3 is 15 amino acids. The trim removed 4 bases at V and 5 bases at J, leaving 10 bases unmatched.

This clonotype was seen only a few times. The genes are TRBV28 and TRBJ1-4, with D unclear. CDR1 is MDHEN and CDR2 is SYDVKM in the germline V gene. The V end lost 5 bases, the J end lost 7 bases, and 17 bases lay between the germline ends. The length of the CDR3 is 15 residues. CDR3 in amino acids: CASSINPSWGEKLFF. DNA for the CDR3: TGTGCCAGCAGTATAAATCCCTCTTGGGGTGAAAAACTGTTTTTT.

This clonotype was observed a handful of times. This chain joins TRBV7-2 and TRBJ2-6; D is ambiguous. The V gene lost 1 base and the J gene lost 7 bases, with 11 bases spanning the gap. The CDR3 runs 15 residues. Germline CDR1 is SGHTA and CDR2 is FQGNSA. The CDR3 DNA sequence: TGTGCCAGCAGCTTAGGGTTCGATCCAGCCAACGTCCTGACTTTC. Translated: CASSLGFDPANVLTF.

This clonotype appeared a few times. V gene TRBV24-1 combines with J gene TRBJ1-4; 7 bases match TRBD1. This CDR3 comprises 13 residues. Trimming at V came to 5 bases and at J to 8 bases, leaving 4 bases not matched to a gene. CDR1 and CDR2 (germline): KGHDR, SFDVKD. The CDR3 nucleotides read TGTGCCACCAGTGGGGACAGCAAAGAAAAACTGTTTTTT. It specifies CATSGDSKEKLFF.

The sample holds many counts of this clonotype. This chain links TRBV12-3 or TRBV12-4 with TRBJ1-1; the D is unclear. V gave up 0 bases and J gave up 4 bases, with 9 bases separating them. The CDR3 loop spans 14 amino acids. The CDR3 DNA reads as TGTGCCAGCAGTTTAGCGACGGCCGGCACTGAAGCTTTCTTT. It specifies CASSLATAGTEAFF.

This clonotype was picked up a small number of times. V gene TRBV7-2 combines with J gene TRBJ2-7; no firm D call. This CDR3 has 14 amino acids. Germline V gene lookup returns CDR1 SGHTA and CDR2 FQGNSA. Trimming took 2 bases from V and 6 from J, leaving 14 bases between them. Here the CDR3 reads CASSLMGLSGEQYV. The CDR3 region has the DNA TGTGCCAGCAGCTTAATGGGCCTATCAGGCGAGCAGTACGTC.

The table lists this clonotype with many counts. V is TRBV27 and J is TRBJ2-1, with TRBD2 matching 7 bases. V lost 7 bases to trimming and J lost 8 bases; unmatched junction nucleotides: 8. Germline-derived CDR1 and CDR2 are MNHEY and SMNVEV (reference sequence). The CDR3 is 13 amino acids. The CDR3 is CASKEGSGDEQFF. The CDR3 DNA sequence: TGTGCCAGCAAGGAGGGGAGCGGGGATGAGCAGTTCTTC.